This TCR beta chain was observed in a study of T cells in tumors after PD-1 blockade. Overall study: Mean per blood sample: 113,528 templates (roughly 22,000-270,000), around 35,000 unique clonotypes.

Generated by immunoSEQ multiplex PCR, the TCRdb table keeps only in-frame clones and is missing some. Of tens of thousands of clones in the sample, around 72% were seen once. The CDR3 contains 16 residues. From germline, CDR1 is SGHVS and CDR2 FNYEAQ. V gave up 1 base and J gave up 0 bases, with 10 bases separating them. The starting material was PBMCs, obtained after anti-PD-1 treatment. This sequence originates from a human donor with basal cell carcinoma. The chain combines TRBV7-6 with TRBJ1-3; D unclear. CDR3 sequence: CASSLGQILSGNTIYF. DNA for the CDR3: TGTGCCAGCAGCTTAGGTCAGATTCTCTCTGGAAACACCATATATTTT.